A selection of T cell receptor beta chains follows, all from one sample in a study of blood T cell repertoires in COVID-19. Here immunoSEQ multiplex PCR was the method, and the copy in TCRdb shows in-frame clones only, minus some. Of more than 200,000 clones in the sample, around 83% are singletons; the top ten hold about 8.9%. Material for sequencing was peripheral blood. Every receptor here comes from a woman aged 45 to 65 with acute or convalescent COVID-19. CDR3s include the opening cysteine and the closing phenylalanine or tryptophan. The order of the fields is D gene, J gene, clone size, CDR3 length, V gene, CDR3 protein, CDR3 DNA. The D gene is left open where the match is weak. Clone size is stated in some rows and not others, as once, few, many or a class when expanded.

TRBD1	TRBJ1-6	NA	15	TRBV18	CASSPRDRVFSPLHF	TGTGCCAGCTCACCACGGGACAGGGTTTTTTCACCCCTCCACTTT
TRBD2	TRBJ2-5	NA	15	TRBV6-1	CASSEERERWETQYF	TGTGCCAGCAGTGAAGAGCGGGAGCGTTGGGAGACCCAGTACTTC
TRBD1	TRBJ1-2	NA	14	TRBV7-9	CASSLSGGGYGYTF	TGTGCCAGCAGCTTATCAGGGGGCGGCTATGGCTACACCTTC
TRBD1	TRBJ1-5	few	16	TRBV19	CASRSRDRDYNQPQHF	TGTGCCAGTAGGTCGCGAGACAGGGATTACAATCAGCCCCAGCATTTT
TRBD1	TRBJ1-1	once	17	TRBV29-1	CSVEEIPGQGANTEAFF	TGCAGCGTGGAGGAGATCCCGGGACAGGGGGCTAACACTGAAGCTTTCTTT
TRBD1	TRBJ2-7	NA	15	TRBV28	CASSQQGVSSYEQYF	TGTGCCAGCAGTCAACAGGGGGTTAGCTCCTACGAGCAGTACTTC
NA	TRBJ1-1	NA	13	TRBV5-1	CASSLGLVGEAFF	TGCGCCAGCAGCTTGGGACTTGTAGGTGAAGCTTTCTTT
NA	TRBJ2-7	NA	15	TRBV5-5	CASSFIDYPTYEQYF	TGTGCCAGCAGCTTTATAGACTACCCTACCTACGAGCAGTACTTC
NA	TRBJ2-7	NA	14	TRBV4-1	CASSQGGVSYEQYF	TGCGCCAGCAGCCAAGGAGGTGTGAGTTACGAGCAGTACTTC
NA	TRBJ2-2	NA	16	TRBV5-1	CASSLESISNTGELFF	TGCGCCAGCAGCTTGGAGAGTATATCGAACACCGGGGAGCTGTTTTTT
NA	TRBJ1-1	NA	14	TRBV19	CASSKVTGNTEAFF	TGTGCCAGTAGTAAGGTCACAGGAAACACTGAAGCTTTCTTT
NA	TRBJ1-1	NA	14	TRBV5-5	CASSFGGLATEAFF	TGTGCCAGCAGCTTCGGGGGGCTGGCCACTGAAGCTTTCTTT
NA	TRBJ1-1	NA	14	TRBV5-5	CASSFTGLDTEAFF	TGTGCCAGCAGCTTTACGGGTCTGGACACTGAAGCTTTCTTT
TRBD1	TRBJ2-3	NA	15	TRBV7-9	CTSSPGTGSTDTQYF	TGTACCAGCAGCCCCGGGACAGGGTCGACAGATACGCAGTATTTT
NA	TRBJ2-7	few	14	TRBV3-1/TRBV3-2	CASSQSTGVREQYF	TGTGCCAGCAGCCAGTCGACGGGAGTTCGCGAGCAGTACTTC
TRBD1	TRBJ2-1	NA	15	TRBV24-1	CATSDPRTGDNEQFF	TGTGCCACCAGTGATCCCCGGACAGGGGACAATGAGCAGTTCTTC
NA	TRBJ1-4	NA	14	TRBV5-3	CAITKQGPNEKLFF	TGTGCAATCACTAAACAGGGACCTAATGAAAAACTGTTTTTT
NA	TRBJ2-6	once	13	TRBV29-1	CSVTGSGANVLTF	TGCAGCGTCACAGGGTCTGGGGCCAACGTCCTGACTTTC
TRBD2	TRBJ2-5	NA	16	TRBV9	CASSVGPREGQETQYF	TGTGCCAGCAGCGTAGGCCCGCGGGAGGGCCAAGAGACCCAGTACTTC
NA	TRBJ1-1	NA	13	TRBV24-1	CATSDPGAGEAFF	TGTGCCACCAGTGATCCTGGGGCCGGGGAAGCTTTCTTT
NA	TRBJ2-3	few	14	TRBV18	CASSPPGRSDTQYF	TGTGCCAGCTCACCACCGGGGAGGTCAGATACGCAGTATTTT
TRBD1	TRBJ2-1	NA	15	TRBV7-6	CASSLTGNPYNEQFF	TGTGCCAGCAGCCTGACAGGGAACCCCTACAATGAGCAGTTCTTC
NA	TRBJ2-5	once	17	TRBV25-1	CASSERRGGIQGETQYF	TGTGCCAGCAGTGAACGCCGGGGCGGGATTCAGGGAGAGACCCAGTACTTC
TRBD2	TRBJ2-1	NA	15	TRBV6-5	CASSYSAGAAYEQFF	TGTGCCAGCAGTTACTCGGCGGGAGCGGCGTATGAGCAGTTCTTC
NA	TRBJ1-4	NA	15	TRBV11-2	CASSLGQQLNEKLFF	TGTGCCAGCAGCCTCGGACAGCAGCTTAATGAAAAACTGTTTTTT
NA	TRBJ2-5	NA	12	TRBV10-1	CASSVNQMAQYF	TGCGCCAGCAGTGTGAACCAGATGGCCCAGTACTTC
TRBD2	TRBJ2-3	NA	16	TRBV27	CASSPGLAGGTDTQYF	TGTGCCAGCAGTCCCGGACTAGCGGGAGGTACAGATACGCAGTATTTT
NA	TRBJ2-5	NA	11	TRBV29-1	CSVDVVETQYF	TGCAGCGTTGACGTCGTGGAGACCCAGTACTTC
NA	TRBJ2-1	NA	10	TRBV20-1	CSAGTDEQFF	TGCAGTGCTGGGACTGATGAGCAGTTCTTC
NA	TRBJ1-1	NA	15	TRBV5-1	CASSLGNRANTEAFF	TGCGCCAGCAGCTTGGGGAACAGGGCTAACACTGAAGCTTTCTTT
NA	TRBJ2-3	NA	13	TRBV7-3	CASSPSGGDTQYF	TGTGCCAGCAGCCCCTCAGGAGGAGATACGCAGTATTTT
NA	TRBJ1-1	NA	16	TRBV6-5	CASSYSWVEGNTEAFF	TGTGCCAGCAGTTACTCGTGGGTGGAGGGGAACACTGAAGCTTTCTTT
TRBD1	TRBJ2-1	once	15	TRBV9	CASSVSGTAYNEQFF	TGTGCCAGCAGCGTTAGTGGGACAGCCTACAATGAGCAGTTCTTC
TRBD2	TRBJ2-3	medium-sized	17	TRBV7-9	CASSIRLAGGHTDTQYF	TGTGCCAGCAGCATCCGACTAGCGGGAGGGCACACAGATACGCAGTATTTT
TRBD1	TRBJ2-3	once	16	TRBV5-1	CASSLEQGIHTDTQYF	TGCGCCAGCAGCTTGGAACAGGGGATCCACACAGATACGCAGTATTTT
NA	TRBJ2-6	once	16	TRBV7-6	CASSLHTVSGANVLTF	TGTGCCAGCAGCTTACATACAGTTTCTGGGGCCAACGTCCTGACTTTC
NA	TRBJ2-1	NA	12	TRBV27	CASSPRGWRQFF	TGTGCCAGCAGTCCACGGGGGTGGCGGCAGTTCTTC
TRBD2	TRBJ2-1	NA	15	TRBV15	CATSLAGVSYNEQFF	TGTGCCACCAGTCTAGCGGGAGTCTCCTACAATGAGCAGTTCTTC
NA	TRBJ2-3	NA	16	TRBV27	CASSLTQTTSTDTQYF	TGTGCCAGCAGTCTTACGCAGACTACTAGCACAGATACGCAGTATTTT
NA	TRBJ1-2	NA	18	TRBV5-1	CASSLVLGNIPGNYGYTF	TGCGCCAGCAGCTTGGTCTTAGGAAACATCCCCGGGAACTATGGCTACACCTTC
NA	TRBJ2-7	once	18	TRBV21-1	CASSNTPGLAGPSYEQYF	TGTGCCAGCAGCAATACCCCCGGACTAGCGGGACCCTCCTACGAGCAGTACTTC
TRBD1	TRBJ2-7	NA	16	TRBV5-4	CASSRTDRGAPPEQYF	TGTGCCAGCAGCCGAACCGACAGGGGGGCCCCGCCCGAGCAGTACTTC
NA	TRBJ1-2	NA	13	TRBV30	CAWSRTENYGYTF	TGTGCCTGGAGTAGAACAGAGAACTATGGCTACACCTTC
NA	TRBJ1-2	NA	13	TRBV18	CASSGGSNYGYTF	TGTGCCAGCTCCGGCGGTTCTAACTATGGCTACACCTTC
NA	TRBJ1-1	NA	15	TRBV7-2	CASSLGGGWITEAFF	TGTGCCAGCAGCTTAGGGGGAGGGTGGATCACTGAAGCTTTCTTT
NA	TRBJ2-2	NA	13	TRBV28	CASSFFNTGELFF	TGTGCCAGCAGTTTCTTTAACACCGGGGAGCTGTTTTTT
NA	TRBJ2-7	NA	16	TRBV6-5	CASSWPGLKRGYEQYF	TGTGCCAGCAGTTGGCCGGGCCTCAAAAGGGGCTACGAGCAGTACTTC
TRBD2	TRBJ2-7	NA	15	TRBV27	CASSRPGLPPGEQYF	TGTGCCAGCAGCCGACCGGGACTACCTCCTGGTGAGCAGTACTTC
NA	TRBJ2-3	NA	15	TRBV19	CASSYDFWSTDTQYF	TGTGCCAGTAGTTATGACTTTTGGAGCACAGATACGCAGTATTTT
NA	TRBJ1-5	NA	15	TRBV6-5	CASSPVGLRGQPQHF	TGTGCCAGCAGTCCCGTGGGGCTGAGAGGTCAGCCCCAGCATTTT
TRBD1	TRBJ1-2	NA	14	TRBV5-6	CASSWTGNYYGYTF	TGTGCCAGCAGCTGGACAGGGAATTACTATGGCTACACCTTC
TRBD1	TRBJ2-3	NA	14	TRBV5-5	CASSREQGADTQYF	TGTGCCAGCAGTCGGGAACAGGGGGCAGATACGCAGTATTTT
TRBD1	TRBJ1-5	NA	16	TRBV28	CASSLKDRAGNQPQHF	TGTGCCAGCAGCCTTAAGGACAGGGCCGGGAATCAGCCCCAGCATTTT